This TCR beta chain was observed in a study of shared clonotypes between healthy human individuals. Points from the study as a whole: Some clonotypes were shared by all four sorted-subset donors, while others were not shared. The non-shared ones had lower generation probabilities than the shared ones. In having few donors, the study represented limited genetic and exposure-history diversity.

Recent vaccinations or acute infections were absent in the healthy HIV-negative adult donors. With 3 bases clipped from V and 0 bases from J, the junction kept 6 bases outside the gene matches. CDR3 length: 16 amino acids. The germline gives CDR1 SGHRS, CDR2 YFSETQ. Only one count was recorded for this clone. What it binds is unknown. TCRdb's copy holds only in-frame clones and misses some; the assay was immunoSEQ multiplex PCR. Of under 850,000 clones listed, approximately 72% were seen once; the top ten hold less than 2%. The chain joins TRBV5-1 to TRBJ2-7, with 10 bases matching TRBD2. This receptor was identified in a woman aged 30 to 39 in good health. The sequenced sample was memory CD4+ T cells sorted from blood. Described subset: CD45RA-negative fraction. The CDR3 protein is CASSWVSGRSSYEQYF. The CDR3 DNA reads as TGCGCCAGCAGCTGGGTTAGCGGGAGGAGCTCCTACGAGCAGTACTTC.